The entry below gives a single T cell receptor beta chain sequence along with its context. Its antigen is currently unknown. The sample originates from a study of cytomegalovirus exposure and HLA in healthy donors. This CDR3 region has 14 residues. Per the germline V gene, CDR1 is SGHTA and CDR2 is FQGNSA. Between the trimmed V and J ends, which lost 0 bases and 8 bases, there was a span of 11 bases. General study points: Follow-up analysis found HLA locus-dependent TCR association rates, highest for DRB1 and lowest for HLA-C. Later analysis reportedly placed an Asian-associated ancestry cluster below the roughly 630-donor mean in N-insertions. There were about 160 TCR beta chains listed as cytomegalovirus-associated.

PCR primers comprised 60 Vbeta and 13 Jbeta primers. The authors' processing: The authors later counted 75 million to 90 million unique TCR beta chains, about 11 million of them shared. TCRdb keeps only in-frame clones here, not all; method: immunoSEQ multiplex PCR. V and J calls and clone size come straight from that table; D and trimming were deduced from the DNA. The table records about 120,000 clones, around 74% of them present only once. The sample taken for sequencing was PBMCs. The TCR comes from a man in his sixties in good health and CMV-seropositive. The chain employs TRBV7-2 and TRBJ2-1; TRBD1 might be the D (6 bases). Here the CDR3 reads CASSLARGSDEQFF. The CDR3 region has the DNA TGTGCCAGCAGCTTAGCAAGGGGGTCGGATGAGCAGTTCTTC.